A single sample gave rise to the 30 T cell receptor beta chains below, sequenced in a study of radiotherapy plus CTLA-4 blockade in lung cancer. The method was immunoSEQ multiplex PCR; TCRdb's version includes in-frame clones alone and lacks a portion of them. The sample shows approximately 100,000 clones, more than 75% of them seen only once. This sample comprised peripheral blood, obtained from a patient treated with radiotherapy plus ipilimumab. Receptors originate from a human donor with non-small cell lung cancer that progressed on radiotherapy plus ipilimumab. Some clones in this sample may be carry-over from other donors' samples.

The chain employs TRBV19 and TRBJ1-1; 9 bases agree with TRBD1. This CDR3 spans 16 amino acids. The germline CDR1 and CDR2 sequences are LNHDA and SQIVND (reference sequence). V lost 5 bases, J lost 1 base, and 8 bases stayed unmatched. The CDR3 region has the DNA TGTGCCAGTAGTTTCGCACAGGGGGCCTGGAACACTGAAGCTTTCTTT. It yields the protein CASSFAQGAWNTEAFF.

This clone turned up a few times. The chain combines TRBV5-1 with TRBJ2-1; D not resolved. The CDR3 sequence is 13 residues long. V lost 0 bases and J 10 bases, leaving 11 bases between the germline ends. Germline assignment: CDR1 SGHRS and CDR2 YFSETQ. The CDR3 bases are TGCGCCAGCAGCTTGGAATCCCTGCAAGAGCAGTTCTTC. Its protein is CASSLESLQEQFF.

This chain links TRBV6-6 with TRBJ1-1; D remains unclear. The CDR3 has 12 amino acids. V dropped 2 bases and J dropped 6 bases, with 7 bases sitting between them. In germline, CDR1 is MNHNY, CDR2 SVGAGI (reference sequence). CDR3 region: CASSYPAPEAFF. DNA of the CDR3: TGTGCCAGCAGTTACCCGGCCCCTGAAGCTTTCTTT.

V gene TRBV18 combines with J gene TRBJ1-4, with 8 bases aligning to TRBD1. CDR1 is KGHSH and CDR2 is LQKENI in the germline V gene. With V trimmed by 2 bases and J by 8 bases, 10 bases remained unmatched. The CDR3 is 16 residues long. The chain's CDR3 is CASSPMDRANGEKLFF. For the CDR3, the DNA is TGTGCCAGCTCACCAATGGACAGGGCGAACGGGGAAAAACTGTTTTTT.

This rearrangement joins TRBV29-1 to TRBJ2-5; no firm D call. This CDR3 spans 12 amino acids. Germline CDR1 reads SQVTM; CDR2 reads ANQGSEA. V was pared by 7 bases and J by 2 bases, with 11 bases between. The CDR3 protein is CSGRLGQETQYF. Here the CDR3 DNA reads TGCAGCGGGAGACTTGGTCAAGAGACCCAGTACTTC.

The chain is built from TRBV9 and TRBJ1-1; D call uncertain. Germline V gene data show CDR1 as SGDLS and CDR2 as YYNGEE. The CDR3 is 13 amino acids. The V and J ends lost 0 bases and 7 bases respectively, with 10 bases between them. CDR3 DNA: TGTGCCAGCAGCGTAGCCCCCAGTCTTGAAGCTTTCTTT. As protein: CASSVAPSLEAFF.

The chain carries TRBV19 and TRBJ2-1; the match to TRBD2 covers 8 bases. The V gene end was trimmed by 3 bases and the J gene end by 9 bases; junction bases not matched to a gene: 10. There are 15 residues in the CDR3. Germline lookup yields CDR1 LNHDA and CDR2 SQIVND (reference sequence). The CDR3 reads CASSIRGGFLREQFF. The CDR3 nucleotides are TGTGCCAGTAGTATCCGCGGGGGGTTCCTTCGTGAGCAGTTCTTC.

This clone is a singleton in its sample. The chain uses TRBV5-1 and TRBJ1-6, with 7 bases fitting TRBD1. Germline loops: CDR1 SGHRS, CDR2 YFSETQ. The CDR3 extends over 16 amino acids. J gave up 4 bases and V 3 bases, and 7 bases lay outside the gene matches. This CDR3 reads CASSWGGQSYNSPLHF. In nucleotides, the CDR3 is TGCGCCAGCAGCTGGGGGGGACAGAGTTATAATTCACCCCTCCACTTT.

This sequence joins TRBV5-1 and TRBJ1-6; D possibly corresponds to TRBD1 (6 bases). The germline V gene has CDR1 SGHRS and CDR2 YFSETQ. The V and J ends lost 3 bases and 7 bases respectively, with 17 bases between them. The CDR3 sequence is 16 residues long. CDR3 amino acids: CASSSSGGARNSPLHF. The CDR3 DNA reads TGCGCCAGCAGCTCCAGTGGGGGGGCGAGGAATTCACCCCTCCACTTT.

V usage is TRBV19 and J usage is TRBJ2-7; 7 nucleotides line up with TRBD1. Germline values: CDR1 LNHDA, CDR2 SQIVND (reference sequence). The V gene end was trimmed by 8 bases and the J gene end by 2 bases; junction bases not matched to a gene: 9. The CDR3 is 14 residues long. The CDR3 coding sequence is TGTGCCAGTGGGGATAGGGGACAGCCCTACGAGCAGTACTTC. It encodes CASGDRGQPYEQYF.

The chain is built from TRBV5-1 and TRBJ1-1; no reliable D call. The CDR3 spans 14 residues. The germline CDR1 and CDR2 sequences are SGHRS and YFSETQ. V lost 0 bases, J lost 4 bases, and 10 bases lay in between. In DNA, the CDR3 is TGCGCCAGCAGCTTGGAACCAATGAGCACTGAAGCTTTCTTT. It is translated as CASSLEPMSTEAFF. The full variable domain, completed using reference TRBV5-1 and TRBJ1-1, is KAGVTQTPRYLIKTRGQQVTLSCSPISGHRSVSWYQQTPGQGLQFLFEYFSETQRNKGNFPGRFSGRQFSNSRSEMNVSTLELGDSALYLCASSLEPMSTEAFFGQGTRLTVV.

This clone was recorded once. The rearrangement uses TRBV19 and TRBJ1-2; 7 bases fit TRBD1. From germline, CDR1 is LNHDA and CDR2 SQIVND (reference sequence). V shed 3 bases and J 4 bases; nucleotides not matched to a gene: 8. The CDR3 runs to 15 residues. The CDR3 region has the DNA TGTGCCAGTAGTATTCTGGACAGGAATAGCTATGGCTACACCTTC. Amino acid sequence: CASSILDRNSYGYTF. Full variable domain (rest looked up from reference TRBV19 and TRBJ1-2): DGGITQSPKYLFRKEGQNVTLSCEQNLNHDAMYWYRQDPGQGLRLIYYSQIVNDFQKGDIAEGYSVSREKKESFPLTVTSAQKNPTAFYLCASSILDRNSYGYTFGSGTRLTVV.

The CDR3 DNA reads as TGTGCCAGCAGTGATTCGGCAGGGGCGAATACGCAGTATTTT. Amino acid sequence: CASSDSAGANTQYF. The chain carries TRBV6-4 and TRBJ2-3; maybe TRBD1 (6 bases). Looked up from germline, CDR1 is MRHNA and CDR2 is SNTAGT. Trimming removed 3 bases at V and 7 bases at J, with 14 bases between. This CDR3 is built from 14 residues.

The V and J genes are TRBV5-5 and TRBJ1-4; D gene ambiguous. Germline values: CDR1 SGHKS, CDR2 YYEKEE (reference sequence). This CDR3 contains 15 residues. With 2 bases removed from V and 0 bases from J, the gap between germline ends came to 8 bases. The CDR3 DNA is TGTGCCAGCAGCTTCCCGCTTGCAACTAATGAAAAACTGTTTTTT. As protein: CASSFPLATNEKLFF. Based on the CDR3 plus reference TRBV5-5 and TRBJ1-4, the full variable domain is DAGVTQSPTHLIKTRGQQVTLRCSPISGHKSVSWYQQVLGQGPQFIFQYYEKEERGRGNFPDRFSARQFPNYSSELNVNALLLGDSALYLCASSFPLATNEKLFFGSGTQLSVL.

The V gene is TRBV18, the J gene TRBJ2-7, with 13 bases that match TRBD2. The length of the CDR3 is 14 residues. Germline CDR1 is KGHSH and CDR2 is LQKENI. V was pared by 10 bases and J by 6 bases, with 9 bases of the junction left unmatched. The CDR3 spells CATETSGGAGEQYF. CDR3 nucleotide sequence: TGTGCCACCGAAACTAGCGGGGGGGCTGGCGAGCAGTACTTC.

This clone was counted a few times. The V call is TRBV2, the J call TRBJ1-6; D is uncertain. With 1 base removed from V and 8 bases from J, the gap between germline ends came to 6 bases. The germline V gene encodes CDR1 SNHLY and CDR2 FYNNEI. CDR3 length: 13 residues. In DNA, the CDR3 is TGTGCCAGCAGTGAAGGCACGGATTCACCCCTCCACTTT. Its protein is CASSEGTDSPLHF.

The chain joins TRBV7-2 to TRBJ2-1; D is unclear. Per the germline V gene, CDR1 is SGHTA and CDR2 is FQGNSA. CDR3 length: 12 residues. V was shortened by 3 bases and J by 9 bases, with 9 bases between the two germline ends. CDR3 loop: CASSFIPGEQFF. CDR3 DNA: TGTGCCAGCAGCTTTATTCCTGGTGAGCAGTTCTTC.

The rearrangement uses TRBV5-1 and TRBJ1-1; D remains ambiguous. Per germline, CDR1 SGHRS and CDR2 YFSETQ. The germline V and J ends were trimmed by 0 bases and 7 bases, with 10 bases remaining between them. CDR3 length: 13 amino acids. CDR3 DNA: TGCGCCAGCAGCTTGGAAATACGTGGTGAAGCTTTCTTT. Amino acid sequence: CASSLEIRGEAFF.

The chain joins TRBV19 to TRBJ1-4; no clear D gene. The V end lost 3 bases, the J end lost 7 bases, and 9 bases lay between the germline ends. Germline values: CDR1 LNHDA, CDR2 SQIVND (reference sequence). The CDR3 is 13 amino acids. CDR3 amino acids: CASSIRVGEKLFF. The CDR3, as DNA: TGTGCCAGTAGTATCCGGGTGGGTGAAAAACTGTTTTTT.

The genes are TRBV2 and TRBJ2-2; D uncertain. This CDR3 contains 15 residues. Germline-derived CDR1 and CDR2 are SNHLY and FYNNEI. V was cut by 6 bases and J by 5 bases, with 16 bases left in between. The CDR3 DNA reads as TGTGCCAGCAGAACTGGGGTAGCACAGACCGGGGAGCTGTTTTTT. Translation: CASRTGVAQTGELFF.

This sequence joins TRBV19 and TRBJ1-6; a weak D match, TRBD1 (5 bases). Germline V gene data show CDR1 as LNHDA and CDR2 as SQIVND (reference sequence). The CDR3 has 13 amino acids. The germline V and J ends were trimmed by 5 bases and 11 bases, with 13 bases remaining between them. The CDR3 DNA follows: TGTGCCAGTAGTCTCGGGACGGGGGCACCCCTCCACTTT. It codes for CASSLGTGAPLHF.

J is TRBJ1-6 and V is TRBV4-2; 8 bases match TRBD1. The CDR3 is 15 amino acids. CDR1 and CDR2 (germline): LGHNA, YNFKEQ. Trimming at V came to 3 bases and at J to 11 bases, leaving 9 bases not matched to a gene. The CDR3 region is CASSQEDRESTPLHF. The CDR3 bases are TGTGCCAGCAGCCAGGAGGACAGGGAATCAACACCCCTCCACTTT.

The rearrangement links TRBV18 to TRBJ2-3; 7 bases line up with TRBD1. The CDR3 runs to 15 residues. In germline, CDR1 is KGHSH, CDR2 LQKENI. V gave up 5 bases and J gave up 1 base; unmatched junction bases: 6. The CDR3 is CASSSDREGTDTQYF. DNA for the CDR3: TGTGCCAGCTCATCCGACAGGGAAGGCACAGATACGCAGTATTTT.

J is TRBJ1-1 and V is TRBV18, with TRBD1 matching over 8 bases. This CDR3 comprises 17 residues. Looked up from germline, CDR1 is KGHSH and CDR2 is LQKENI. V shed 3 bases, J shed 4 bases, and the junction held 13 bases outside the gene matches. The DNA for the CDR3 is TGTGCCAGCTCACCTTCGGACAGGGCCTCTTCCCTCACTGAAGCTTTCTTT. Its translation: CASSPSDRASSLTEAFF. The complete variable domain, with remaining parts taken from reference TRBV18 and TRBJ1-1, reads NAGVMQNPRHLVRRRGQEARLRCSPMKGHSHVYWYRQLPEEGLKFMVYLQKENIIDESGMPKERFSAEFPKEGPSILRIQQVVRGDSAAYFCASSPSDRASSLTEAFFGQGTRLTVV.

This clone was counted between two and nine times. The rearrangement links TRBV19 to TRBJ1-4; D is undetermined. From germline, CDR1 is LNHDA and CDR2 SQIVND (reference sequence). With 8 bases removed from V and 3 bases from J, the gap between germline ends came to 19 bases. The CDR3 runs to 16 residues. The CDR3 region is CASSFGRRQSNEKLFF. CDR3 coding DNA: TGTGCCAGTTCATTCGGACGGAGGCAGTCTAATGAAAAACTGTTTTTT.

This clone was seen more than once but under ten times. The chain has TRBV11-2 and TRBJ1-3, with 7 bases that match TRBD1. Trimming at V came to 5 bases and at J to 0 bases, leaving 10 bases not matched to a gene. Germline CDR1 is SGHAT and CDR2 is FQNNGV. This CDR3 contains 17 residues. CDR3 sequence: CASSRWTGPVSGNTIYF. CDR3 coding DNA: TGTGCCAGCAGCCGCTGGACAGGCCCAGTCTCTGGAAACACCATATATTTT.

The V call is TRBV23-1, the J call TRBJ2-7, with D possibly being TRBD2 (5 bases). TRBV23-1 is recorded as an ORF, its role being uncertain. The CDR3 spans 13 residues. V lost 6 bases to trimming and J lost 3 bases, with 12 bases between them. CDR3 bases: TGCGCCAGCAGCTCGAGGAGGATCTACGAGCAGTACTTC. The encoded protein is CASSSRRIYEQYF.

DNA of the CDR3: TGTGCCATCCGGACAGGGTTGCATGAGCAGTTCTTC. This sequence encodes CAIRTGLHEQFF. The V and J genes are TRBV2 and TRBJ2-1, with 8 positions matching TRBD1. This CDR3 has 12 amino acids. The germline gives CDR1 SNHLY, CDR2 FYNNEI. With 10 bases clipped from V and 8 bases from J, the junction kept 7 bases outside the gene matches.

This chain links TRBV7-2 with TRBJ2-5, with TRBD1 as a possible D gene (5 bases). Looked up from germline, CDR1 is SGHTA and CDR2 is FQGNSA. This CDR3 has 16 amino acids. Trimming stripped 5 bases from V and 4 bases from J, with 20 bases between. The CDR3 bases are TGTGCCAGCAGCCAAAGTCCCCCTCTAAGGGGAGAGACCCAGTACTTC. Its translation: CASSQSPPLRGETQYF.

The rearrangement joins TRBV4-1 to TRBJ2-4; TRBD2 is a possible D gene (5 bases). CDR3 length: 16 residues. Between the trimmed V and J ends, which lost 1 base and 2 bases, there was a span of 12 bases. Germline V gene sequence: CDR1 MGHRA, CDR2 YSYEKL. Here the CDR3 reads CASSQGTLQTKNIQYF. Here the CDR3 DNA reads TGCGCCAGCAGCCAAGGGACTCTTCAAACCAAAAACATTCAGTACTTC.